The entry that follows covers one T cell receptor (beta chain) sequence. Its cognate antigen is unknown. The data stem from a study of shared clonotypes between healthy human individuals. Study observations and caveats: The naive CD4 repertoires of a few donors were compared, and around 5.1% of clonotypes were shared.

The germline V gene encodes CDR1 SGHRS and CDR2 YFSETQ. V trimming: 0 bases; J trimming: 1 base; junction bases outside the gene matches: 2. The CDR3 sequence is 16 residues long. Sequencing used immunoSEQ multiplex PCR; TCRdb keeps in-frame clones, though not all of them. The profile shows about 680,000 clones, around 73% of them singletons. The chain joins TRBV5-1 to TRBJ2-1, with TRBD2 matching 9 bases. The source material was memory CD4+ T cells sorted from blood. Subset reported: CD45RA-negative fraction. The receptor's source is a woman aged 25 to 39 in good health. The DNA for the CDR3 is TGCGCCAGCAGCTTGGGCGGGGGGGCTTCCTACAATGAGCAGTTCTTC. Amino acids: CASSLGGGASYNEQFF.